The present entry profiles one T cell receptor beta chain with its context. No antigen is known for it. The sample holds no much larger clone one base away, and base qualities are not on file. Genomic DNA was isolated from the sorted cells so that the TCRbeta CDR3 region could be sequenced. TCRbeta CDR3 regions were sequenced using the immunoSEQ Assay. TCRdb provides this immuneACCESS table in a form limited to in-frame rearrangements. Some clones are lacking; in checked studies, under half of them reflect an unresolved V gene, and why the rest are absent is not known. The sample data list 99,000 or so clones, and approximately 95% of these were observed just once. Around 2.2% of the sample belongs to the ten largest clones. V trim: 8 bases; J trim: 5 bases; unmatched bases: 5. The CDR3 numbers 13 residues from cysteine through phenylalanine. CDR3 DNA only is kept here, 39 bases in frame from base 1. According to the germline V gene (reference sequence), CDR1 reads MNHEY and CDR2 reads SMNVEV.

This sample stems from a study of OX40 agonist ivuxolimab in advanced cancers. Looking at the study overall: Ivuxolimab, which targeted the costimulatory receptor OX40 (CD134), was an agonistic, fully human IgG2 monoclonal antibody. Among the roughly 54 dose-escalation patients, about 20 had hepatocellular carcinoma, some 15 melanoma, 9 renal cell carcinoma and 9 head and neck cancer. Partial responses occurred in three dose-escalation patients, of whom one had hepatocellular carcinoma and two had cutaneous melanoma. Intravenous ivuxolimab was administered to patients every 2 weeks at six dose levels: 0.01, 0.1, 0.3, 1.5, 3 and 10 mg/kg. The paper covers the monotherapy dose-escalation part of the phase I ivuxolimab trial, which included N = 52 patients. Patients were allowed to have had prior anti-PD-1, anti-PD-L1 or anti-CTLA-4 therapy, and approximately 40% of the dose-escalation patients had been treated with checkpoint inhibitors. In the dose-escalation cohort, 82.7% of patients were male, and the mean age was roughly 60 years, with a range of 23 to 79. Peripheral TCRbeta sequencing aimed to test whether ivuxolimab altered TCR sequence diversity and caused clonal T-cell expansion. Study-wide conclusions, independent of this receptor: After ivuxolimab, CD8+ T cells had more expanded clones than CD4+ T cells on average. Low levels of normalized T-cell clonal expansion were also shown by some nonresponding patients. At doses of 0.1 to 3.0 mg/kg, clonal expansion of both CD4+ and CD8+ T cells in blood was seen between baseline and week 6. The antigen specificity of the clonally expanded peripheral T cells was not determined. In the 0.1-3.0 mg/kg groups, partial responders had among the lowest normalized peripheral clonal expansion, particularly in CD8+ T cells.

Patients with a history of autoimmune disease or receiving systemic immunosuppression were excluded from the trial. In every dose cohort, peripheral blood was drawn for TCR sequencing at baseline, cycle 4 day 1, and cycle 7 day 1. The samples were drawn from a first-in-human, open-label, multicenter phase I dose-escalation trial of ivuxolimab. Adults with locally advanced or metastatic melanoma, renal cell, hepatocellular, or head and neck squamous cell carcinoma were enrolled in the trial. Before TCR sequencing, CD4+ and CD8+ T cells were separately sorted from peripheral blood. The input for sequencing was CD4+ or CD8+ T cells sorted from blood, taken in a trial of the OX40 agonist ivuxolimab. The chain couples TRBV27 to TRBJ1-5, with TRBD1 matching 8 junction bases. This TCR derives from an adult with an advanced solid tumor such as melanoma, head and neck, liver or kidney cancer. The CDR3 protein sequence reads: CASGKQGDQPQHF. In nucleotides, the sequence is TGTGCCAGCGGCAAACAGGGGGATCAGCCCCAGCATTTT.